This T cell receptor beta chain was identified in a study of blood T cell repertoires in COVID-19. The germline V gene encodes CDR1 SNHLY and CDR2 FYNNEI. CDR3 length: 17 residues. V dropped 1 base and J dropped 5; count of bases not matched to a gene: 11. Sequenced by immunoSEQ multiplex PCR; TCRdb stores in-frame clones only, minus some. The sample includes around 210,000 clones, about three quarters of them seen just once. Specimen: peripheral blood. This sequence joins TRBV2 and TRBJ2-7; 10 nucleotides match TRBD1. The origin of this receptor is an older woman with acute or convalescent COVID-19. This CDR3 is CASSEGLPGTGEDEQYF. The CDR3 DNA sequence: TGTGCCAGCAGTGAAGGGCTACCGGGGACAGGGGAGGACGAGCAGTACTTC.